A few counts support the clone carrying this T cell receptor beta chain. What it binds is not known. TCRdb reprocessed the reads via MiXCR and lists one record per CDR3 protein. The table shows 450,000 to 650,000 distinct CDR3 sequences, with about 39% occurring only once. These data originate in a study of T cell repertoires in cytomegalovirus infection. V shed 5 bases and J 3 bases; nucleotides not matched to a gene: 6. The CDR3 runs to 15 residues. The germline V gene has CDR1 SGHTA and CDR2 FQGNSA. The J gene is TRBJ2-7, the V gene TRBV7-2; 11 nucleotides line up with TRBD1. This sequence was found in a human donor in good health (CMV status not recorded). Some clones in this sample may be carry-over from other donors' samples. The sequenced sample was cultured PBMCs, obtained from culture after CMV antigen stimulation. The CDR3 loop is CASSRGGTGGYEQYF. CDR3 DNA: TGTGCCAGCAGCCGCGGGGGGACAGGGGGCTACGAGCAGTACTTC.